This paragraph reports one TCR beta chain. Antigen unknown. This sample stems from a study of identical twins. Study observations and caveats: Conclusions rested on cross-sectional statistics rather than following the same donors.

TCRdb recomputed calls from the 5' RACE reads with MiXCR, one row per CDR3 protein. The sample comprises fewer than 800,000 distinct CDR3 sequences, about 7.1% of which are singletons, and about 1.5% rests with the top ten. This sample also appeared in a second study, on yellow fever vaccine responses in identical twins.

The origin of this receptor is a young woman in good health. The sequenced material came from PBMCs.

The CDR3 loop reads CASSLGLAANYEQYF. Here the CDR3 DNA reads TGCGCCAGCAGCTTGGGGCTAGCGGCAAACTACGAGCAGTACTTC. The V gene is TRBV5-1, the J gene TRBJ2-7; 7 positions agree with TRBD2. The CDR3 consists of 15 residues. Germline CDR1 SGHRS, CDR2 YFSETQ. V lost 0 bases and J lost 3; bases outside the gene matches: 6.